Many counts were recorded for the clone carrying this TCR beta chain. Its cognate antigen is unknown. TCRdb analysed the 5' RACE reads with MiXCR anew, one entry per CDR3 protein. Among approximately 350,000 distinct CDR3 sequences, more than 9% were seen once, and the ten largest hold about 7%. CDR3 length: 15 amino acids. V shed 5 bases and J shed 0 bases, with 13 bases lying between them. The entry originates in a study of identical twins. Study observations and caveats: Reduced insertions were recorded for abundant cord blood beta clonotypes, with no such pattern in memory repertoires. Less excess twin sharing appeared in beta out-of-frame sequences.

These same records also appear under a second study, on yellow fever vaccine responses in identical twins. That source reports: Vaccine-induced T cell responses in twins were reportedly observed to appear partly convergent, partly personalized.

This clonotype was sampled from a young woman in good health. This rearrangement joins TRBV12-3 or TRBV12-4 to TRBJ1-1; D may be TRBD1 (5 bases). Sequenced: CD8+ T cells sorted from blood. The CDR3 spells CASSLGESMNTEAFF. CDR3 DNA sequence: TGTGCCAGCAGTCTGGGGGAAAGCATGAACACTGAAGCTTTCTTT.